These 10 T cell receptor beta chains share one sample of origin, sequenced in a study of T cell responses to AZD1222 COVID-19 vaccine. Profiled with immunoSEQ multiplex PCR; TCRdb holds only in-frame clones, not every one. Here the sample spans fewer than 150,000 clones, about nine tenths being singletons. Here the sequenced sample was peripheral blood, taken on day 0 of AZD1222 vaccination. The source of these receptors is an adult in good health.

This sequence joins TRBV9 and TRBJ1-2; TRBD1 matches at 10 bases. Germline CDR1 SGDLS, CDR2 YYNGEE. J gave up 4 bases and V 4 bases, and 7 bases lay outside the gene matches. This CDR3 spans 15 amino acids. The chain's CDR3 is CASSPRTGGGYGYTF. Written as DNA, the CDR3 is TGTGCCAGCAGCCCAAGGACAGGGGGTGGCTATGGCTACACCTTC.

This clone was observed a handful of times. This chain uses TRBV12-3 or TRBV12-4 with TRBJ1-1, with 7 bases lining up with TRBD1. V trimming: 6 bases; J trimming: 5 bases; junction bases outside the gene matches: 6. There are 13 residues in the CDR3. The CDR3 nucleotides read TGTGCCAGCAGGGAGGGGGCTAGAACTGAAGCTTTCTTT. This gives the protein CASREGARTEAFF.

The chain is built from TRBV20-1 and TRBJ1-2; D is perhaps TRBD1 (5 bases). V was pared by 3 bases and J by 1 base, with 15 bases between. CDR3 length: 15 amino acids. Germline CDR1 and CDR2: DFQATT and SNEGSKA (reference sequence). The CDR3 DNA sequence: TGCAGTGCTAGTCACACAGGCCGAAGTAACTATGGCTACACCTTC. Translating gives CSASHTGRSNYGYTF.

This clone has just a few counts. The rearrangement uses TRBV5-1 and TRBJ1-1, with 8 bases identical to TRBD1. The CDR3 sequence is 11 residues long. The junction had 0 bases not matched to a gene; V was cut back by 0 bases and J by 11 bases. CDR1 SGHRS and CDR2 YFSETQ come from the germline V gene. The CDR3 protein is CASSLGTGAFF. As DNA, the CDR3 is TGCGCCAGCAGCTTGGGGACAGGGGCTTTCTTT.

The rearrangement links TRBV6-5 to TRBJ1-1, with D tentatively TRBD1 (5 bases). Germline V lookup: CDR1 MNHEY, CDR2 SVGAGI. CDR3 length: 14 residues. Trimming took off 2 bases at V and 0 bases at J, with 7 bases between the two ends. The chain's CDR3 is CASSYTGLNTEAFF. The DNA for the CDR3 is TGTGCCAGCAGTTACACGGGACTGAACACTGAAGCTTTCTTT.

The chain uses TRBV12-5 and TRBJ2-1, with 10 bases that match TRBD1. Germline V lookup: CDR1 LGHNT, CDR2 FRNRAP. V lost 4 bases and J lost 4; bases outside the gene matches: 1. CDR3 length: 14 residues. The DNA for the CDR3 is TGTGCTAGTGGTTCGGGACAGGGGTACAATGAGCAGTTCTTC. This encodes CASGSGQGYNEQFF. The full variable domain, completed using reference TRBV12-5 and TRBJ2-1, is DARVTQTPRHKVTEMGQEVTMRCQPILGHNTVFWYRQTMMQGLELLAYFRNRAPLDDSGMPKDRFSAEMPDATLATLKIQPSEPRDSAVYFCASGSGQGYNEQFFGPGTRLTVL.

V and J are TRBV9 and TRBJ1-2; no clear D gene. Germline CDR1 and CDR2: SGDLS and YYNGEE. Trimming stripped 0 bases from V and 4 bases from J, with 16 bases between. CDR3 size: 16 residues. CDR3 nucleotides: TGTGCCAGCAGCGTAGAAGTACGGAGGGAGGGCTATGGCTACACCTTC. It yields the protein CASSVEVRREGYGYTF.

The V gene is TRBV7-9, the J gene TRBJ2-7; weak D call: TRBD1 (5 bases). Trimming took 5 bases from V and 4 from J, leaving 9 bases between them. Germline CDR1 reads SEHNR; CDR2 reads FQNEAQ (reference sequence). This CDR3 has 12 residues. CDR3 sequence: CASSPSGYEQYF. The DNA of the CDR3 is TGTGCCAGCAGCCCCTCAGGGTACGAGCAGTACTTC.

This chain links TRBV20-1 with TRBJ2-5, with a possible D match to TRBD2 (6 bases). CDR1 and CDR2 from the germline V gene are DFQATT and SNEGSKA (reference sequence). The V end was cut by 3 bases, the J end by 5 bases, with 13 bases between. This CDR3 region has 13 residues. The CDR3 DNA sequence: TGCAGTGCTAGTAGGTGGGGGAGGGAGACCCAGTACTTC. This gives the protein CSASRWGRETQYF.

The rearrangement joins TRBV29-1 to TRBJ1-5; D is perhaps TRBD1 (6 bases). The germline CDR1 and CDR2 sequences are SQVTM and ANQGSEA. Trimming removed 7 bases from V and 3 bases from J, with 13 bases in between. CDR3 length: 13 residues. CDR3 nucleotide sequence: TGCAGCGCCCGCAGGGGAAACAATCAGCCCCAGCATTTT. Its translation is CSARRGNNQPQHF.